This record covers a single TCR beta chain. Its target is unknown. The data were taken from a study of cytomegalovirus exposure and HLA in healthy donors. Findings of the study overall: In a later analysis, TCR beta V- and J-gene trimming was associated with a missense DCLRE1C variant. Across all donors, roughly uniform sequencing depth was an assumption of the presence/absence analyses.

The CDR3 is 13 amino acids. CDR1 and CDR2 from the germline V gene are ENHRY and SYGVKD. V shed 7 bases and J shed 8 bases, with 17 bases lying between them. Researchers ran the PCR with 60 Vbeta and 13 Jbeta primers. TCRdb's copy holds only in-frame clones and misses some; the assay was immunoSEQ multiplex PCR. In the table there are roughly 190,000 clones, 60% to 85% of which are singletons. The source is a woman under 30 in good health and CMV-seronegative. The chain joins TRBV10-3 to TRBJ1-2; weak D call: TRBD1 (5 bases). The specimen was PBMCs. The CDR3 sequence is CAITSDIQGGYTF. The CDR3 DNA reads TGTGCCATCACCTCGGACATTCAAGGGGGCTACACCTTC.